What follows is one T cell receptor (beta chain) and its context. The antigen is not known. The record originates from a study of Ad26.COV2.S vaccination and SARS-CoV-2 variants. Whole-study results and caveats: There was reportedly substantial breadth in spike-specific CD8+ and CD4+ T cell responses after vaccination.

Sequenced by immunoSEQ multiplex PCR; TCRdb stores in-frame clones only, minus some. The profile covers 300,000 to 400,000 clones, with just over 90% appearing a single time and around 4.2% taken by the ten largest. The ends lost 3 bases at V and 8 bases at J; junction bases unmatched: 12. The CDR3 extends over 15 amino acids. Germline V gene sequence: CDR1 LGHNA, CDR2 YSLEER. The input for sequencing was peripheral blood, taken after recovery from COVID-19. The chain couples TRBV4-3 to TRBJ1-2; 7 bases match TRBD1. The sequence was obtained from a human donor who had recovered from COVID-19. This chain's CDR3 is CASSHQRTGTSGYTF. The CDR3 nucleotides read TGCGCCAGCAGCCATCAAAGGACAGGTACTAGCGGCTACACCTTC.